These 12 T cell receptor beta chains were all obtained from the same sample, sequenced in a study of CD8 T cells in Susac syndrome. A quantity of about 0.5 to 1 ug RNA underwent reverse transcription using random hexamers. MiXCR, run by TCRdb on the immunoSEQ multiplex PCR reads, gives a single entry per CDR3 protein. The repertoire consists of 130,000 or so distinct CDR3 sequences, with roughly 94% occurring once and the leading ten covering 0.25% to 0.3%. Sequencing input: CD8+ T cells from PBMCs. The receptors come from a human donor with Susac syndrome.

This chain uses TRBV14 with TRBJ2-1; 10 bases agree with TRBD2. Per germline, CDR1 SGHDN and CDR2 FVKESK. Germline trimming cut 5 bases from V and 7 bases from J; bases unmatched to any gene: 8. The CDR3 is 15 amino acids. The CDR3 DNA reads TGTGCCAGCAGCTCTAGCGGGGGCCAAGGGAATGAGCAGTTCTTC. Amino acids: CASSSSGGQGNEQFF. Variable domain in full (rest from reference TRBV14 and TRBJ2-1): EAGVTQFPSHSVIEKGQTVTLRCDPISGHDNLYWYRRVMGKEIKFLLHFVKESKQDESGMPNNRFLAERTGGTYSTLKVQPAELEDSGVYFCASSSSGGQGNEQFFGPGTRLTVL.

The table lists this clonotype with a count of one. The J gene is TRBJ1-1, the V gene TRBV3-1; D is unresolved. Germline CDR1 is LGHDT and CDR2 is YNNKEL (reference sequence). Trimming removed 0 bases at V and 0 bases at J, with 11 bases between. The CDR3 is 16 residues long. The CDR3 here is CASSQDPGSMNTEAFF. The CDR3 region has the DNA TGTGCCAGCAGCCAAGATCCGGGGAGCATGAACACTGAAGCTTTCTTT.

The chain is built from TRBV11-2 and TRBJ2-1; D tentatively reads TRBD1 or TRBD2 (5 bases each). Germline CDR1 reads SGHAT; CDR2 reads FQNNGV. V lost 5 bases and J 4 bases, leaving 18 bases between the germline ends. The CDR3 is 16 amino acids. The CDR3 DNA sequence: TGTGCCAGCAGCCGAGGACCTGGGACCTTTTACAATGAGCAGTTCTTC. Translating it yields CASSRGPGTFYNEQFF.

The chain uses TRBV6-5 and TRBJ2-3, with D perhaps matching TRBD1 or TRBD2 (5 bases each). The CDR3 contains 15 residues. V gave up 2 bases and J gave up 4 bases, with 13 bases separating them. Germline assignment: CDR1 MNHEY and CDR2 SVGAGI. The CDR3 reads CASSYGTPIADTQYF. The CDR3 DNA is TGTGCCAGCAGTTACGGGACCCCGATAGCAGATACGCAGTATTTT.

The V and J genes are TRBV6-9 and TRBJ2-7; no firm D call. V shed 7 bases and J shed 2 bases, with 3 bases lying between them. Germline V gene lookup returns CDR1 MNHGY and CDR2 SVAAGI. The CDR3 contains 10 residues. The CDR3 loop is CASTAYEQYF. The CDR3 DNA reads as TGTGCCAGCACCGCCTACGAGCAGTACTTC.

The chain joins TRBV6-6 to TRBJ2-6; possibly TRBD1 or TRBD2 for D (5 bases each). Trimming cost V 6 bases and J 2 bases, with 8 bases left between them. Germline values: CDR1 MNHNY, CDR2 SVGAGI (reference sequence). The CDR3 contains 14 residues. In nucleotides, the CDR3 is TGTGCCAGCAGGGTGGGACCTGGGGCCAACGTCCTGACTTTC. It codes for CASRVGPGANVLTF.

The V call is TRBV29-1, the J call TRBJ1-1, with D unresolved. Germline CDR1 SQVTM, CDR2 ANQGSEA. This CDR3 region has 11 residues. Trimming took 3 bases from V and 5 from J, leaving 7 bases between them. CDR3 sequence: CSVDRVTEAFF. The CDR3 DNA reads TGCAGCGTTGACAGAGTTACTGAAGCTTTCTTT.

The chain carries TRBV30 and TRBJ2-2; D unclear. The CDR3 is 17 amino acids. Germline V gene data show CDR1 as GTSNPN and CDR2 as SVGIG (reference sequence). V gave up 4 bases and J gave up 1 base, with 19 bases separating them. CDR3 nucleotides: TGTGCCTGGAATTTGTTCTCGGCAGACCTGAACACCGGGGAGCTGTTTTTT. It translates to CAWNLFSADLNTGELFF. Together with reference TRBV30 and TRBJ2-2, the CDR3 gives the full variable domain: SQTIHQWPATLVQPVGSPLSLECTVEGTSNPNLYWYRQAAGRGLQLLFYSVGIGQISSEVPQNLSASRPQDRQFILSSKKLLLSDSGFYLCAWNLFSADLNTGELFFGEGSRLTVL.

The chain carries TRBV4-2 and TRBJ2-7; 7 nucleotides align to TRBD1. CDR3 length: 15 residues. Looked up from germline, CDR1 is LGHNA and CDR2 is YNFKEQ. The ends lost 4 bases at V and 3 bases at J; junction bases unmatched: 9. The DNA of the CDR3 is TGTGCCAGCAGCCCGAGCGGACAGGAGTTCTACGAGCAGTACTTC. Protein: CASSPSGQEFYEQYF.

V usage is TRBV10-3 and J usage is TRBJ1-5; D unclear. Trimming removed 2 bases at V and 4 bases at J, with 12 bases between. Germline V gene sequence: CDR1 ENHRY, CDR2 SYGVKD. CDR3 length equals 15 residues. The CDR3 DNA reads TGTGCCATCAGTGAGCAGAGATCCGGGAATCAGCCCCAGCATTTT. Its protein product is CAISEQRSGNQPQHF.

V is TRBV2 and J is TRBJ1-2; D gene uncertain. Germline-derived CDR1 and CDR2 are SNHLY and FYNNEI. The CDR3 totals 15 residues. Trimming took off 1 base at V and 7 bases at J, with 16 bases between the two ends. The CDR3 DNA reads TGTGCCAGCAGTGAAGGGCAACGGGGAATTGGTGGCTACACCTTC. Amino acids: CASSEGQRGIGGYTF. The complete variable domain, with remaining parts taken from reference TRBV2 and TRBJ1-2, reads EPEVTQTPSHQVTQMGQEVILRCVPISNHLYFYWYRQILGQKVEFLVSFYNNEISEKSEIFDDQFSVERPDGSNFTLKIRSTKLEDSAMYFCASSEGQRGIGGYTFGSGTRLTVV.

This chain connects TRBV6-5 to TRBJ2-7; D gene ambiguous. V was clipped by 2 bases and J by 0 bases, with 5 bases between them. This CDR3 region has 13 residues. Germline values: CDR1 MNHEY, CDR2 SVGAGI. The CDR3 nucleotides read TGTGCCAGCAGTTACACATTCTCCTACGAGCAGTACTTC. Protein: CASSYTFSYEQYF.